Each of the 17 T cell receptor beta chains below was sequenced from the same sample in a study of CD8+ T cells in alopecia areata. RNA was extracted and reverse transcribed into cDNA as the sequencing template. Repertoires were generated with immunoSEQ multiplex PCR, while TCRdb's copy carries only in-frame clones and drops some. The table includes about 160,000 clones, roughly 65% detected once. The treatment denotes: oral pan-JAK inhibitor, 5-10 mg twice daily. The specimen comprised CD4+ T cells sorted from blood, sampled at week 4, from a patient treated with tofacitinib. These receptors were collected from a human donor with alopecia areata.

The rearrangement uses TRBV7-8 and TRBJ2-7, with D unclear. The CDR3 runs 12 residues. V was pared by 1 base and J by 6 bases, with 7 bases between. Germline V gene data show CDR1 as SGHVS and CDR2 as FQNEAQ. CDR3 sequence: CASSLDTGEQYF. The CDR3 DNA follows: TGTGCCAGCAGCTTAGATACGGGCGAGCAGTACTTC.

The rearrangement uses TRBV30 and TRBJ2-5, with D possibly being TRBD1 (6 bases). Germline V gene data show CDR1 as GTSNPN and CDR2 as SVGIG (reference sequence). The CDR3 runs to 14 residues. V shed 0 bases and J shed 5 bases, with 13 bases lying between them. The CDR3 DNA reads as TGTGCCTGGAGTGTTGGGACACTCCTGGAGACCCAGTACTTC. This gives the protein CAWSVGTLLETQYF.

This chain connects TRBV7-9 to TRBJ2-5; TRBD2 matches at 8 bases. CDR3 length equals 14 residues. V was pared by 5 bases and J by 5 bases, with 7 bases of the junction left unmatched. In germline, CDR1 is SEHNR, CDR2 FQNEAQ (reference sequence). The CDR3 region is CASSPGLGGETQYF. The CDR3 nucleotides are TGTGCCAGCAGCCCGGGACTAGGAGGGGAGACCCAGTACTTC. Supplemented by reference TRBV7-9 and TRBJ2-5, the full variable domain reads DTGVSQNPRHKITKRGQNVTFRCDPISEHNRLYWYRQTLGQGPEFLTYFQNEAQLEKSRLLSDRFSAERPKGSFSTLEIQRTEQGDSAMYLCASSPGLGGETQYFGPGTRLLVL.

This chain links TRBV5-1 with TRBJ2-3, with D maybe TRBD2 (6 bases). Trimming removed 4 bases at V and 2 bases at J, with 17 bases between. The V gene's germline CDR1 is SGHRS and CDR2 YFSETQ. CDR3 length: 16 residues. CDR3 in DNA: TGCGCCAGCAGCCCGGGAACCGGGACTCACACAGATACGCAGTATTTT. Its protein product is CASSPGTGTHTDTQYF.

The chain uses TRBV11-2 and TRBJ2-7, with D possibly TRBD1 on 7 matching bases. CDR1 and CDR2 (germline): SGHAT, FQNNGV. This CDR3 region has 15 residues. Trimming took 2 bases from V and 5 from J, leaving 16 bases between them. The CDR3 spells CASSLIGTAGHEQYF. In nucleotides, the CDR3 is TGTGCCAGCAGCTTAATTGGGACAGCGGGCCACGAGCAGTACTTC.

This chain connects TRBV9 to TRBJ1-6; maybe TRBD1 (5 bases). CDR3 length equals 15 residues. CDR1 is SGDLS, CDR2 YYNGEE, per germline. V was cut by 0 bases and J by 5 bases, with 9 bases left in between. The CDR3 sequence is CASSVAGGNNSPLHF. The CDR3 nucleotides are TGTGCCAGCAGCGTAGCCGGGGGGAATAATTCACCCCTCCACTTT. The variable domain in full, with the rest retrieved from reference TRBV9 and TRBJ1-6, is DSGVTQTPKHLITATGQRVTLRCSPRSGDLSVYWYQQSLDQGLQFLIQYYNGEERAKGNILERFSAQQFPDLHSELNLSSLELGDSALYFCASSVAGGNNSPLHFGNGTRLTVT.

The chain is built from TRBV11-1 and TRBJ2-5; no definite D call. V lost 5 bases and J 5 bases, leaving 15 bases between the germline ends. The CDR3 runs to 14 residues. Germline V gene data show CDR1 as SGHAT and CDR2 as FQDESV (reference sequence). The CDR3 sequence is CASSPVPWGETQYF. CDR3 coding DNA: TGTGCCAGCAGCCCCGTCCCTTGGGGTGAGACCCAGTACTTC.

This sequence joins TRBV15 and TRBJ1-5; 7 nucleotides agree with TRBD1. Germline V gives CDR1 LNHNV, CDR2 YYDKDF (reference sequence). The J segment lost 6 bases and the V segment lost 2 bases, leaving 7 bases of the junction unmatched. This CDR3 spans 15 amino acids. CDR3 residues: CATSRPGTASQPQHF. For the CDR3, the DNA is TGTGCCACCAGCAGACCGGGGACAGCTTCTCAGCCCCAGCATTTT.

This clone was counted a few times. The chain couples TRBV7-2 to TRBJ1-2, with 7 bases fitting TRBD1. This CDR3 has 15 amino acids. The germline CDR1 and CDR2 sequences are SGHTA and FQGNSA. The trim removed 5 bases at V and 4 bases at J, leaving 10 bases unmatched. The chain's CDR3 is CASSRPGQLLYGYTF. In nucleotides, the CDR3 is TGTGCCAGCAGCAGACCGGGACAGCTCCTCTATGGCTACACCTTC.

This clone is medium-sized (0.01 to 0.1%) by share. The J gene is TRBJ2-3, the V gene TRBV5-1, with D possibly matching TRBD2 (6 bases). Trimming stripped 5 bases from V and 2 bases from J, with 15 bases between. Germline-derived CDR1 and CDR2 are SGHRS and YFSETQ. This CDR3 region has 15 residues. CDR3 DNA sequence: TGCGCCAGCAGATCGGCGGGAATGGACACAGATACGCAGTATTTT. Translating it yields CASRSAGMDTDTQYF.

This chain uses TRBV30 with TRBJ2-3; weak D call: TRBD2 (6 bases). Trimming shortened V by 4 bases and J by 4 bases, and 9 bases separated the two germline ends. There are 12 residues in the CDR3. Germline V lookup: CDR1 GTSNPN, CDR2 SVGIG (reference sequence). Here the CDR3 DNA reads TGTGCCTGGAACCCGGGGGCAGATACGCAGTATTTT. Translation gives CAWNPGADTQYF.

CDR3 nucleotides: TGTGCCAGCAGTGTGCAGGTTAGAGAGACCCAGTACTTC. This translates into CASSVQVRETQYF. The V gene is TRBV2, the J gene TRBJ2-5; D is undetermined. V was cut by 4 bases and J by 4 bases, with 10 bases left in between. CDR3 length equals 13 residues. Germline V CDR1 and CDR2: SNHLY, FYNNEI. Based on the CDR3 plus reference TRBV2 and TRBJ2-5, the full variable domain is EPEVTQTPSHQVTQMGQEVILRCVPISNHLYFYWYRQILGQKVEFLVSFYNNEISEKSEIFDDQFSVERPDGSNFTLKIRSTKLEDSAMYFCASSVQVRETQYFGPGTRLLVL.

The chain joins TRBV4-1 to TRBJ2-1; 7 positions match TRBD1. Germline-derived CDR1 and CDR2 are MGHRA and YSYEKL. V was clipped by 4 bases and J by 5 bases; unmatched bases: 8. This CDR3 comprises 15 residues. This chain's CDR3 is CASSPPGTVHNEQFF. In DNA form, the CDR3 reads TGCGCCAGCAGCCCCCCGGGGACAGTACACAATGAGCAGTTCTTC.

The rearrangement joins TRBV27 to TRBJ1-3; unclear D gene. The CDR3 totals 15 residues. The V gene's germline CDR1 is MNHEY and CDR2 SMNVEV (reference sequence). The V and J ends lost 6 bases and 0 bases respectively, with 12 bases between them. In nucleotides, the CDR3 is TGTGCCAGCAGCCTTACATCGTTCTCTGGAAACACCATATATTTT. This encodes CASSLTSFSGNTIYF.

The chain uses TRBV29-1 and TRBJ1-5, with 9 nucleotides matching TRBD1. This CDR3 is built from 13 residues. From germline, CDR1 is SQVTM and CDR2 ANQGSEA. V was clipped by 7 bases and J by 4 bases; unmatched bases: 5. CDR3 in DNA: TGCAGCGCGGGGACAGGGCCTAATCAGCCCCAGCATTTT. Translated: CSAGTGPNQPQHF. Drawing the rest from reference TRBV29-1 and TRBJ1-5, the complete variable domain is SAVISQKPSRDICQRGTSLTIQCQVDSQVTMMFWYRQQPGQSLTLIATANQGSEATYESGFVIDKFPISRPNLTFSTLTVSNMSPEDSSIYLCSAGTGPNQPQHFGDGTRLSIL.

This clone appeared a single time. V is TRBV14 and J is TRBJ2-6, with 7 bases that match TRBD1. V lost 4 bases to trimming and J lost 0 bases; unmatched junction nucleotides: 9. The CDR3 has 18 amino acids. Looked up from germline, CDR1 is SGHDN and CDR2 is FVKESK. CDR3: CASSRLRDRASGANVLTF. CDR3 nucleotide sequence: TGTGCCAGCAGCCGGCTCCGGGACAGAGCCTCTGGGGCCAACGTCCTGACTTTC.

The table lists this clone with a count of one. Here the CDR3 reads CASSFDQVYNEQFF. The CDR3 bases are TGCGCCAGCAGCTTCGACCAGGTGTACAATGAGCAGTTCTTC. This sequence joins TRBV5-1 and TRBJ2-1; D is ambiguous. Trimming stripped 2 bases from V and 4 bases from J, with 10 bases between. The CDR3 runs to 14 residues. CDR1 and CDR2 (germline): SGHRS, YFSETQ.